This T cell receptor (beta chain) is drawn from a study of kidney transplant recipient with SARS-CoV-2 infection. TCRdb re-analysed the reads in MiXCR, keeping a single row per CDR3 protein. The sample yields 250,000 or so distinct CDR3 sequences, 29% seen once. Sequencing used a blood sample, obtained at baseline and on roughly day 110 from a kidney transplant recipient. This receptor was obtained from a male patient between 25 and 40 years old who had COVID-19 and was a kidney transplant recipient. Some T cells may be provided by the graft donor.

The CDR3 coding sequence is TGTGCCAGCAGTTACCTGGGGAAGACCCAGTACTTC. Protein: CASSYLGKTQYF. This chain uses TRBV6-1 with TRBJ2-5, with unresolved D. V shed 5 bases and J shed 6 bases, with 10 bases lying between them. The germline CDR1 and CDR2 sequences are MNHNS and SASEGT. This CDR3 contains 12 residues.